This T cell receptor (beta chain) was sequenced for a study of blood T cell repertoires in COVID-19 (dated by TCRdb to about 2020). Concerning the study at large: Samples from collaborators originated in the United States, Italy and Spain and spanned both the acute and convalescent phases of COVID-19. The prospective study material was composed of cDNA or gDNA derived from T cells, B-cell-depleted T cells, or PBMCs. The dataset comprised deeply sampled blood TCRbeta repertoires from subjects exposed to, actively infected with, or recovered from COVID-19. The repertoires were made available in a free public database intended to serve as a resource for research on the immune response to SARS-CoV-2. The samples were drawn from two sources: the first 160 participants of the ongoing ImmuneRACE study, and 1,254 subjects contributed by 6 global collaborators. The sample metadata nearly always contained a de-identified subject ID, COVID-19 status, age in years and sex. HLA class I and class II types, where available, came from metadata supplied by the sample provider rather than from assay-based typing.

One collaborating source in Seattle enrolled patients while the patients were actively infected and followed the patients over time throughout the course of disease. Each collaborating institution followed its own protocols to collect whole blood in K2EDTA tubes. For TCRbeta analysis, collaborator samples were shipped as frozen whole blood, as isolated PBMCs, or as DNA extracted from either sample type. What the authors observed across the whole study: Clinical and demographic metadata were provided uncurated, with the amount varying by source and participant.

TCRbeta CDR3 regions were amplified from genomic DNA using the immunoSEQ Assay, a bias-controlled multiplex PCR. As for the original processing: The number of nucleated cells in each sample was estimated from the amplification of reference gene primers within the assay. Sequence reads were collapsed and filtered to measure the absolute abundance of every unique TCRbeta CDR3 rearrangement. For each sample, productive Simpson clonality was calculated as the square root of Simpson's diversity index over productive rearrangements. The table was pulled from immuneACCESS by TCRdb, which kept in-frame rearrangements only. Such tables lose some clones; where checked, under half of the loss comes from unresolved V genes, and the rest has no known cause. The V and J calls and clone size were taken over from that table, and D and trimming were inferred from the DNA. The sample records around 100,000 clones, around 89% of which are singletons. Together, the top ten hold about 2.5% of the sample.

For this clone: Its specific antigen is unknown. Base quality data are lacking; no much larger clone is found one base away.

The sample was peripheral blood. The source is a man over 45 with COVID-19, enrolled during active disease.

The DNA sequence is TGCGCCAGCAGAGAGACAGGAACCGGGGAAGCTTTCTTT. The encoded protein is CASRETGTGEAFF. The chain uses TRBV10-1 and TRBJ1-1; perhaps TRBD1 is the D gene, with 6 bases matching. The CDR1 and CDR2 encoded by the germline V gene (reference sequence) are WNHNN and SYGVQD. The CDR3, from cysteine to phenylalanine, totals 13 residues. Only CDR3 DNA remains: 39 bases, in frame from the first base. The trim is 6 bases for V and 8 bases for J, with a gap of 16 bases between the germline ends.